This T cell receptor beta chain was found in a study of a mutant IDH1 vaccine in newly diagnosed glioma. In the study overall: Vaccination began 4-6 weeks post radiotherapy alone, or with temozolomide cycles. Sex among treated patients split about 62% male, roughly 38% female; mean age was roughly 40 years.

Only in-frame clones appear in the TCRdb table, and some are missing; sequencing was by immunoSEQ multiplex PCR. The sample yields some 51,000 clones, just under 80% seen once. Time point of the sample: week 5, during vaccination. Each dose delivered 300 ug of mutant IDH1 20-mer peptide subcutaneously with imiquimod. Comments on this clone: What it binds is not known.

Trimming removed 4 bases from V and 4 bases from J, with 13 bases in between. Germline V lookup: CDR1 SQVTM, CDR2 ANQGSEA. CDR3 size: 14 residues. The material was PBMCs, obtained from a glioma patient whose treatment included an IDH1 peptide vaccine. This TCR derives from a man aged 50 to 59 with glioma. The V gene is TRBV29-1, the J gene TRBJ2-2, with a tentative D call TRBD2 (7 bases). The DNA of the CDR3 is TGCAGCGTTGGGGGGGGCCATACCACCGGGGAGCTGTTTTTT. It translates to CSVGGGHTTGELFF.